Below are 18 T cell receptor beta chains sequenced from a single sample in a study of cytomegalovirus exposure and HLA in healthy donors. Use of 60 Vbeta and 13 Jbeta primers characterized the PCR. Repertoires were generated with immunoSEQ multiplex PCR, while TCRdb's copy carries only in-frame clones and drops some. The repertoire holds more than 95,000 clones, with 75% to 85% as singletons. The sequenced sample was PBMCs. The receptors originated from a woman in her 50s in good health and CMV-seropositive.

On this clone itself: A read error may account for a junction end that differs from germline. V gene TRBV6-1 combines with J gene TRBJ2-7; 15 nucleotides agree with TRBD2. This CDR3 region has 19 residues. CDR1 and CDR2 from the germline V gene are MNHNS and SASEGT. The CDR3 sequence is CTSSDEGGLAGGTSYEQYF. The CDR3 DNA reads TGTACCAGCAGTGATGAGGGGGGACTAGCGGGAGGTACCTCCTACGAGCAGTACTTC.

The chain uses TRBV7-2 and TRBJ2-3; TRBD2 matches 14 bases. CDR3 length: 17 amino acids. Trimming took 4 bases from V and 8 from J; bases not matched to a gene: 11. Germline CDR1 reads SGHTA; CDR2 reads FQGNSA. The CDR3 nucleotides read TGTGCCAGCAGCTCGACTAGCGGGAGGGGGGCGGGAGTTACGCAGTATTTT. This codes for CASSSTSGRGAGVTQYF. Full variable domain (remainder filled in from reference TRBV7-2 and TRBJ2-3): GAGVSQSPSNKVTEKGKDVELRCDPISGHTALYWYRQSLGQGLEFLIYFQGNSAPDKSGLPSDRFSAERTGGSVSTLTIQRTQQEDSAVYLCASSSTSGRGAGVTQYFGPGTRLTVL.

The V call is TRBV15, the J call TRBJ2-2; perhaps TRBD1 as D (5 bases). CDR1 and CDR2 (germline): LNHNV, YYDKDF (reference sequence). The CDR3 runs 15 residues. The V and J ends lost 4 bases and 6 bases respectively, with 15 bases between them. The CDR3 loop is CATSKGKPLAGELFF. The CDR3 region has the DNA TGTGCCACCAGCAAGGGGAAACCCCTTGCCGGGGAGCTGTTTTTT.

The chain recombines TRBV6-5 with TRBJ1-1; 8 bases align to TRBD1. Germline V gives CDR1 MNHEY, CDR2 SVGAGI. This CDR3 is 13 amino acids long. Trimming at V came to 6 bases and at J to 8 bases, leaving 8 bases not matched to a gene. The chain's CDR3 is CASSPGQGREAFF. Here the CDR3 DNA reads TGTGCCAGCAGCCCCGGACAGGGACGGGAAGCTTTCTTT.

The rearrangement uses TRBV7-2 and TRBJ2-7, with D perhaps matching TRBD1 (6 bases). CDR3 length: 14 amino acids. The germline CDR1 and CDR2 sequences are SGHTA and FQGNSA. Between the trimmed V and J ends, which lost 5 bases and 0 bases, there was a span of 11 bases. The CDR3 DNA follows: TGTGCCAGCAGCCCGATGGACAGCTCCTACGAGCAGTACTTC. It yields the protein CASSPMDSSYEQYF.

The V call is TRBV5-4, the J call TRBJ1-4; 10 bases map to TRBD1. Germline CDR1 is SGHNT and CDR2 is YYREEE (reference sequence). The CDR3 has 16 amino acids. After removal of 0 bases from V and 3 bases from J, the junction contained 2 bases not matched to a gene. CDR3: CASSLGDRGSNEKLFF. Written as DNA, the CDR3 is TGTGCCAGCAGCTTGGGGGACAGGGGTTCTAATGAAAAACTGTTTTTT.

CDR3 nucleotides: TGTGCCAGCAGCCATAGCCGGCGTGGCCGCACAGATACGCAGTATTTT. Its protein product is CASSHSRRGRTDTQYF. This chain links TRBV7-9 with TRBJ2-3; no reliable D call. V was shortened by 5 bases and J by 1 base, with 16 bases between the two germline ends. This CDR3 comprises 16 residues. CDR1 is SEHNR and CDR2 is FQNEAQ in the germline V gene (reference sequence). The complete variable domain, with remaining parts taken from reference TRBV7-9 and TRBJ2-3, reads DTGVSQNPRHKITKRGQNVTFRCDPISEHNRLYWYRQTLGQGPEFLTYFQNEAQLEKSRLLSDRFSAERPKGSFSTLEIQRTEQGDSAMYLCASSHSRRGRTDTQYFGPGTRLTVL.

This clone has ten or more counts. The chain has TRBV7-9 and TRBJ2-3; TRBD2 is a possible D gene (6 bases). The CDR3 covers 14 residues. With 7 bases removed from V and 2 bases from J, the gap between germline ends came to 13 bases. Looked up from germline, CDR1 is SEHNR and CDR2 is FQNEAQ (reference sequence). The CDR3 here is CASISWGLTDTQYF. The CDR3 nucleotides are TGTGCCAGCATCTCCTGGGGACTCACAGATACGCAGTATTTT.

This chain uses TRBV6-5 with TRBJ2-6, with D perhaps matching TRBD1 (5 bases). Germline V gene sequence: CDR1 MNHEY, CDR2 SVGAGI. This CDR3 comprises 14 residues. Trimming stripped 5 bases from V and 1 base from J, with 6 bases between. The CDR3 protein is CASSAGSGANVLTF. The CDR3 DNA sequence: TGTGCCAGCAGTGCAGGGTCTGGGGCCAACGTCCTGACTTTC.

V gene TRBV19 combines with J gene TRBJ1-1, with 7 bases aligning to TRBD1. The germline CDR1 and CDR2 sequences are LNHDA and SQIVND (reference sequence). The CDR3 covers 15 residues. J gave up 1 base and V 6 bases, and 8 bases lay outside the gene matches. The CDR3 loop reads CASSPAGTENTEAFF. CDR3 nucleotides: TGTGCCAGTAGCCCGGCCGGGACAGAGAACACTGAAGCTTTCTTT.

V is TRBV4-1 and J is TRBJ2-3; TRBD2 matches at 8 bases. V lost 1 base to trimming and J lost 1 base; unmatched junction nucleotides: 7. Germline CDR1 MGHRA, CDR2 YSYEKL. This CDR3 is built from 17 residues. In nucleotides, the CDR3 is TGCGCCAGCAGCCAAGGAGGCGCGGGGGGTGGCACAGATACGCAGTATTTT. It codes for CASSQGGAGGGTDTQYF.

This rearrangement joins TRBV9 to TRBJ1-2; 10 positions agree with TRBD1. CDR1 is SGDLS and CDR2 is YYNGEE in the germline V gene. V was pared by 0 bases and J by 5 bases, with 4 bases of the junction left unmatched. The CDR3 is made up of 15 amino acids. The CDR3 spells CASSVDRDRGYGYTF. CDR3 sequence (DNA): TGTGCCAGCAGCGTAGACCGGGACAGGGGATATGGCTACACCTTC.

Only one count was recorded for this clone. The CDR3 loop is CASSPTSGSFDEQFF. CDR3 DNA sequence: TGTGCCAGCAGCCCGACTAGCGGGAGTTTCGATGAGCAGTTCTTC. The chain uses TRBV6-6 and TRBJ2-1, with 12 bases aligning to TRBD2. V shed 6 bases and J 8 bases; nucleotides not matched to a gene: 8. This CDR3 region has 15 residues. Germline loops: CDR1 MNHNY, CDR2 SVGAGI (reference sequence).

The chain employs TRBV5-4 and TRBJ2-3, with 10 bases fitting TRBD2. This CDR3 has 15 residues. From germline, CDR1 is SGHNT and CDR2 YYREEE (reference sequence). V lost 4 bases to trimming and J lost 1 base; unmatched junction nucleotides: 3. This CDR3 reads CASSHGLAGTDTQYF. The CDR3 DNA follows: TGTGCCAGCAGCCACGGACTAGCGGGCACAGATACGCAGTATTTT.

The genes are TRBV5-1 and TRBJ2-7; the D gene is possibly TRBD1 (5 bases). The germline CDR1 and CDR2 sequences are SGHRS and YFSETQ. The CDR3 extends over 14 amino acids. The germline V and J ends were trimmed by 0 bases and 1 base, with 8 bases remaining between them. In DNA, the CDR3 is TGCGCCAGCAGCTTGGCCGCAGGGTCCTACGAGCAGTACTTC. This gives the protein CASSLAAGSYEQYF.

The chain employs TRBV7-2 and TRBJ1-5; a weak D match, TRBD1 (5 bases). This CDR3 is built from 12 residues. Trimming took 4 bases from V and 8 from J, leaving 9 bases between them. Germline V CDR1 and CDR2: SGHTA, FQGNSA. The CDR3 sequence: CASSSAGEPQHF. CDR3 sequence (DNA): TGTGCCAGCAGCTCGGCGGGGGAGCCCCAGCATTTT.

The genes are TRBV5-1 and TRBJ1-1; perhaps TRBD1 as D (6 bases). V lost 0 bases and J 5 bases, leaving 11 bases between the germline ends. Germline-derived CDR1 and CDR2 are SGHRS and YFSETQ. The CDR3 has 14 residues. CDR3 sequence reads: CASSLDGRGTEAFF. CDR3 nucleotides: TGCGCCAGCAGCTTGGATGGGAGGGGGACTGAAGCTTTCTTT.

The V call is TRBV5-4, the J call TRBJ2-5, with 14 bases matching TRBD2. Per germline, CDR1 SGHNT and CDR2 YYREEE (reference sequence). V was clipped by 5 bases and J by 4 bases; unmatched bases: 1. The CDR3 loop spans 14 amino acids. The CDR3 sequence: CASRTSGRGETQYF. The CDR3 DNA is TGTGCCAGCAGGACTAGCGGGAGGGGAGAGACCCAGTACTTC.